This is a list of T cell receptor beta chains from one sample in a study of T-cell memory formation after mild COVID-19. TCRdb re-derived calls from the 5' RACE reads in MiXCR, one entry per CDR3 protein. In the table there are hundreds of thousands of distinct CDR3 sequences, 13% to 15% of which are singletons. Sample: PBMCs or a T cell subset sorted from them (not recorded which). The origin of the receptors is a man between 18 and 35 years old who had mild COVID-19 (a few samples of this study predate the infection). Cell type and time point are not known. Each CDR3 is given with its conserved first and last residue. Fields, in order: D gene, J gene, V gene, clone size, CDR3 protein, CDR3 DNA. D genes are given only for firm matches. Clone size appears in some rows only: once, few, many, or a class for an expanded clone.

.,TRBJ2-5,TRBV20-1,few,CSATGSGVETQYF,TGCAGTGCCACAGGGTCTGGGGTCGAGACCCAGTACTTC
.,TRBJ1-4,TRBV27,.,CASSHTGTRKLFF,TGTGCCAGCAGTCATACAGGGACGAGGAAACTGTTTTTT
.,TRBJ1-5,TRBV7-2,.,CASSRGRAGQPQHF,TGTGCCAGCAGCCGGGGACGGGCCGGGCAGCCCCAGCATTTT
.,TRBJ1-2,TRBV6-5,.,CASSYSWGNYGYTF,TGTGCCAGCAGTTACTCGTGGGGTAACTATGGCTACACCTTC
.,TRBJ2-2,TRBV19,many,CASTVIGSGELFF,TGTGCCAGTACGGTCATCGGGTCCGGGGAGCTGTTTTTT
.,TRBJ2-1,TRBV5-1,few,CASSFYIPNEQFF,TGCGCCAGCAGCTTCTACATCCCTAATGAGCAGTTCTTC
TRBD1,TRBJ1-2,TRBV5-1,many,CASSLLQGEHGYTF,TGCGCCAGCAGCTTGTTACAGGGGGAGCATGGCTACACCTTC
.,TRBJ1-1,TRBV18,.,CASLGGAMNTEAFF,TGTGCCAGCTTAGGAGGGGCGATGAACACTGAAGCTTTCTTT
TRBD1,TRBJ1-1,TRBV2,.,CASSTGGVSEAFF,TGTGCCAGCAGCACAGGGGGTGTCTCTGAAGCTTTCTTT
.,TRBJ1-1,TRBV12-3/TRBV12-4,.,CASSLVSGPGGF,TGTGCCAGCAGTTTGGTCTCAGGCCCAGGAGGCTTT
.,TRBJ2-1,TRBV5-4,many,CASSLYSLWGDEQFF,TGTGCCAGCAGCTTGTACAGCCTGTGGGGCGATGAGCAGTTCTTC
TRBD1,TRBJ1-2,TRBV25-1,.,CASREDREFDYGYTF,TGTGCCAGCAGAGAGGACAGGGAATTCGACTATGGCTACACCTTC
.,TRBJ1-1,TRBV5-1,.,CASSLGPGADEAFF,TGCGCCAGCAGCTTGGGGCCTGGGGCAGATGAAGCTTTCTTT
.,TRBJ2-5,TRBV7-2,few,CASSIAGTVKETQYF,TGTGCCAGCAGCATTGCCGGGACGGTGAAAGAGACCCAGTACTTC
.,TRBJ2-1,TRBV4-3,.,CASSQDGNRLNEQFF,TGCGCCAGCAGCCAAGACGGAAACAGGCTCAATGAGCAGTTCTTC
.,TRBJ2-1,TRBV12-3/TRBV12-4,.,CASSQGGGGAQNEQFF,TGTGCCAGCAGTCAAGGGGGCGGGGGCGCACAAAATGAGCAGTTCTTC
TRBD1,TRBJ2-3,TRBV7-9,.,CASSFLQGVVADTQYF,TGTGCCAGCAGCTTCTTACAGGGGGTTGTTGCAGATACGCAGTATTTT
.,TRBJ2-2,TRBV7-8,.,CASSLAGFQGTGELFF,TGTGCCAGCAGCTTAGCGGGATTCCAGGGTACCGGGGAGCTGTTTTTT
.,TRBJ1-2,TRBV20-1,.,CSTSTENYGYTF,TGCAGTACTAGTACAGAAAACTATGGCTACACCTTC
.,TRBJ1-4,TRBV7-9,few,CASSPRVGGTNEKLFF,TGTGCCAGCAGCCCCAGGGTCGGGGGAACTAATGAAAAACTGTTTTTT
TRBD2,TRBJ2-3,TRBV7-3,.,CASSLGGGGADTQYF,TGTGCCAGCAGCTTAGGAGGCGGGGGTGCAGATACGCAGTATTTT
.,TRBJ2-6,TRBV11-2,many,CASSSGITGANVLTF,TGTGCCAGCAGCTCGGGGATTACCGGGGCCAACGTCCTGACTTTC
.,TRBJ2-7,TRBV2,.,CASSDPGSYEQYF,TGTGCCAGCAGTGATCCCGGGTCCTACGAGCAGTACTTC
.,TRBJ2-1,TRBV7-6,few,CASSPMGLNEQFF,TGTGCCAGCAGTCCAATGGGTCTGAATGAGCAGTTCTTC
.,TRBJ1-2,TRBV6-5,once,CASSAIPFYGYTF,TGTGCCAGCAGCGCGATCCCCTTCTATGGCTACACCTTC
.,TRBJ2-4,TRBV7-9,many,CASSVEVRSRPRKNIQYF,TGTGCCAGCAGCGTCGAAGTACGGTCTCGCCCGCGTAAAAACATTCAGTACTTC
.,TRBJ1-6,TRBV6-5,.,CASSRQKIESPLHF,TGTGCCAGCAGCCGACAGAAAATAGAGTCACCCCTCCACTTT
.,TRBJ1-2,TRBV6-5,.,CASSRRGADPYGYTF,TGTGCCAGCAGCCGCAGGGGCGCGGATCCGTATGGCTACACCTTC
.,TRBJ2-7,TRBV5-1,many,CASSLLFASYEQYF,TGCGCCAGCAGCTTGCTTTTCGCTTCCTACGAGCAGTACTTC
TRBD1,TRBJ2-5,TRBV12-3/TRBV12-4,.,CASSFPTGETQYF,TGTGCCAGCAGTTTTCCGACAGGGGAGACCCAGTACTTC
TRBD1,TRBJ1-6,TRBV5-8,.,CASSRTEGAGAYNSPLHF,TGTGCCAGCAGCCGCACGGAGGGGGCGGGGGCCTATAATTCACCCCTCCACTTT
TRBD2,TRBJ2-5,TRBV7-6,many,CASSLRPGRETQYF,TGTGCCAGCAGCTTACGCCCCGGGAGGGAGACCCAGTACTTC
.,TRBJ2-3,TRBV5-1,.,CASSFWDWDTQYF,TGCGCCAGCAGCTTTTGGGATTGGGATACGCAGTATTTT
TRBD1,TRBJ2-1,TRBV9,.,CASSGDRDYNEQFF,TGTGCCAGCAGCGGCGACAGGGACTACAATGAGCAGTTCTTC
.,TRBJ1-1,TRBV7-9,.,CASSLVGLDEVFF,TGTGCCAGCAGCCTAGTAGGGTTGGATGAAGTTTTCTTT
.,TRBJ1-2,TRBV6-5,few,CASSYSRAGGNYGYTF,TGTGCCAGCAGTTACTCCCGGGCGGGAGGGAATTATGGCTACACCTTC
TRBD2,TRBJ2-5,TRBV5-1,few,CASSIGGVETQYF,TGCGCCAGCAGCATCGGGGGGGTGGAGACCCAGTACTTC
TRBD2,TRBJ2-1,TRBV24-1,.,CATSDGASGGAHNEQFF,TGTGCCACCAGTGATGGAGCTAGCGGGGGGGCCCACAATGAGCAGTTCTTC